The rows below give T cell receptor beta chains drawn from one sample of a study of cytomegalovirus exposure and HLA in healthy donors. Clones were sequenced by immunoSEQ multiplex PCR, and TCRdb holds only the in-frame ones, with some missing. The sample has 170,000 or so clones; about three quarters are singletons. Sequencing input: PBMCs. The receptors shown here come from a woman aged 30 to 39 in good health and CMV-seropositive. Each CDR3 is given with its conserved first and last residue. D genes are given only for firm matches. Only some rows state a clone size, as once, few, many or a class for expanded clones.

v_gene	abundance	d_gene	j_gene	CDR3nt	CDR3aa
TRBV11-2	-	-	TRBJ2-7	TGTGCCAGCAGCTTAACGGGAACGGACTACGAGCAGTACTTC	CASSLTGTDYEQYF
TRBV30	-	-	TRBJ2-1	TGTGCCTGGACCCATTCCTACAATGAGCAGTTCTTC	CAWTHSYNEQFF
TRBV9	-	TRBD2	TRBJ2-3	TGTGCCAGCAGTCGACGAAAGACTAGCGGGAGTGATACGCAGTATTTT	CASSRRKTSGSDTQYF
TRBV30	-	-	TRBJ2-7	TGTGCCTGGAGTACTAAACGTCCAGGGTCCATGGGCGAGCAGTACTTC	CAWSTKRPGSMGEQYF
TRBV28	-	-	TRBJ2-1	TGTGCCAGCAGTTTATTGGCAGGGGGGTCCTACAATGAGCAGTTCTTC	CASSLLAGGSYNEQFF
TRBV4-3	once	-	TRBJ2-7	TGCGCCAGCAGCCAAGATGACCGGCTAGCCCGTAGCTCCTACGAGCAGTACTTC	CASSQDDRLARSSYEQYF
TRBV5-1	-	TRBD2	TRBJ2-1	TGCGCCAGCAGCTCAACTAGCGGGAGTTCCTACAATGAGCAGTTCTTC	CASSSTSGSSYNEQFF
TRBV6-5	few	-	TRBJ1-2	TGTGCCAGCAGTTACTCGAGCCCAGGGTATGGCTACACCTTC	CASSYSSPGYGYTF
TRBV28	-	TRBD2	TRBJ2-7	TGTGCCAGCAGATCACTAGCGGGTAACTACGAGCAGTACTTC	CASRSLAGNYEQYF
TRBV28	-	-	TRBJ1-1	TGTGCCAGCAGTTTTTCAGTGGCGGGTTGGGACACTGAAGCTTTCTTT	CASSFSVAGWDTEAFF
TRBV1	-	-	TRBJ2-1	TGCACCAGCAGCCACGCCAGCGAGCGGGAGGGCAATGAGCAGTTCTTC	CTSSHASEREGNEQFF
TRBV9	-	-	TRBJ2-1	TGTGCCAGCAGCGAGACAGAGAGCTCCTACAATGAGCAGTTCTTC	CASSETESSYNEQFF
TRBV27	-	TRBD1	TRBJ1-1	TGTGCCAGCAGTTTAAGACAGGGGGCGATGGCTGAAGCTTTCTTT	CASSLRQGAMAEAFF
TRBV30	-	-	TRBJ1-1	TGTGCCTGGAGCGGCCACACGCGGGCAGTTGAAGCTTTCTTT	CAWSGHTRAVEAFF
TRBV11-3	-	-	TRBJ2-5	TGTGCCAGCAGCTTGCCCAGGGGTATCGGGGAGACCCAGTACTTC	CASSLPRGIGETQYF
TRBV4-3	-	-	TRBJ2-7	TGCGCCAGCAGCCAAGATGTGGGGGGGGCTGTGGGCGAGCAGTACTTC	CASSQDVGGAVGEQYF
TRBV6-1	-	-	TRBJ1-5	TGTGCCAGCAGTGAAGCCTGGCGGGGCTATCAGCCCCAGCATTTT	CASSEAWRGYQPQHF
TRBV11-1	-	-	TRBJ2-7	TGTGCCAGCAGCTTAGGGGCGGGATATACCTACGAGCAGTACTTC	CASSLGAGYTYEQYF
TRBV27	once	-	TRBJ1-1	TGTGCCAGCAGGTTTGGGGCGGGGACTGAAGCTTTCTTT	CASRFGAGTEAFF
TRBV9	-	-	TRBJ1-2	TGTGCCAGCAGCGCCAGCAGAACAGCCAATTTCGGTGGCTACACCTTC	CASSASRTANFGGYTF
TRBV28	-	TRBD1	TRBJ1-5	TGTGCCAGCAGCCGACAGGGGAGTCAGCCCCAGCATTTT	CASSRQGSQPQHF
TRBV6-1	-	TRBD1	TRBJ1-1	TGTGCCAGCAGGAAGGGACAGGGCGGCACTGAAGCTTTCTTT	CASRKGQGGTEAFF
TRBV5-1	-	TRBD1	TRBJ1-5	TGCGCCAGCAGCCTAACCGGGACAGTAAATCAGCCCCAGCATTTT	CASSLTGTVNQPQHF
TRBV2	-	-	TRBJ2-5	TGTGCCAGCAGCCAGGGTCAGGGGGGAGAGACCCAGTACTTC	CASSQGQGGETQYF
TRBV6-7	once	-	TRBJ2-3	TGTGCCAGCAGTTACCCGGACCAGGGAAGGATAGTAGATACGCAGTATTTT	CASSYPDQGRIVDTQYF
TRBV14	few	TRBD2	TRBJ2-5	TGTGCCAGCAGCCCGATGGGTGCGGGAGCCGGGACCCAGTACTTC	CASSPMGAGAGTQYF
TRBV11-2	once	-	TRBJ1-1	TGTGCCAGCAGCTTAGGCCAGTTCTTCCGGGGAGCTTTCTTT	CASSLGQFFRGAFF
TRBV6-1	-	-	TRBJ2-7	TGTGCCAGCAGTCATACAGCCTTTGGTAACGAGCAGTACTTC	CASSHTAFGNEQYF
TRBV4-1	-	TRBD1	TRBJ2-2	TGCGCCAGCAGCCAATCCCCCCCAGGGGGATACACCGGGGAGCTGTTTTTT	CASSQSPPGGYTGELFF
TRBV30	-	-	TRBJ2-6	TGTGCCTGGAGTGTACCCAGGGGGGCCAACGTCCTGACTTTC	CAWSVPRGANVLTF
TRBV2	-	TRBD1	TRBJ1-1	TGTGCCAGCAGTGAAGGACAGGGGAACACTGAAGCTTTCTTT	CASSEGQGNTEAFF
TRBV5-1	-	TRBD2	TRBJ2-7	TGCGCCAGCAGCTTGTTTCTCCGGTCGGCTAGCGGCCCGGCTTACGAGCAGTACTTC	CASSLFLRSASGPAYEQYF
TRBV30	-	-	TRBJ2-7	TGTGCCTGGGTCGACTATCATACGAGCGGATCTGGGGTCGAGCAGTACTTC	CAWVDYHTSGSGVEQYF
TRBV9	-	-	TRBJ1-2	TGTGCCAGCAGCGTTTCGGGGGACTATGGCTACACCTTC	CASSVSGDYGYTF
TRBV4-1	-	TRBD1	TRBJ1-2	TGCGCCAGCAGCCCGGGACAGGCGGCGGACTATGGCTACACCTTC	CASSPGQAADYGYTF
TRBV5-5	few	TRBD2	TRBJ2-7	TGTGCCAGCAGCTTAGGCCTAGCGGGTACCTACGAGCAGTACTTC	CASSLGLAGTYEQYF
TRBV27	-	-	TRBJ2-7	TGTGCCAGCAGTTCCACTAGGAGCTCCTACGAGCAGTACTTC	CASSSTRSSYEQYF
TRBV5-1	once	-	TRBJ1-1	TGCGCCAGCAGCTTGGAATTTACAACTGAAGCTTTCTTT	CASSLEFTTEAFF
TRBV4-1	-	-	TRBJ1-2	TGCGCCAGCAGCCAAGCGGGACTTACTAACTATGGCTACACCTTC	CASSQAGLTNYGYTF
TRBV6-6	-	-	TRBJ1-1	TGTGCCAGCAGGACAGGCGGTATGAACACTGAAGCTTTCTTT	CASRTGGMNTEAFF
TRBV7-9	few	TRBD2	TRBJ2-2	TGTGCCAGCATTACTAGCGGGACCGCCGGGGAGCTGTTTTTT	CASITSGTAGELFF
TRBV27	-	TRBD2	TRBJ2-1	TGTGCCAGCAGTTGGGGGACTAGCGGGCCTAGCTCCTACAATGAGCAGTTCTTC	CASSWGTSGPSSYNEQFF
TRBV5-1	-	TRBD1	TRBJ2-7	TGCGCCAGCAGCTTCCTCGGGACAGGAGCCTACGAGCAGTACTTC	CASSFLGTGAYEQYF
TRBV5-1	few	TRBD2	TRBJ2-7	TGCGCCAGCAGCTTGGCTAGCGGTAGTCTCGAGCAGTACTTC	CASSLASGSLEQYF
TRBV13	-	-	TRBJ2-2	TGTGCCAGCAGCTTAGATAGGAACACCGGGGAGCTGTTTTTT	CASSLDRNTGELFF